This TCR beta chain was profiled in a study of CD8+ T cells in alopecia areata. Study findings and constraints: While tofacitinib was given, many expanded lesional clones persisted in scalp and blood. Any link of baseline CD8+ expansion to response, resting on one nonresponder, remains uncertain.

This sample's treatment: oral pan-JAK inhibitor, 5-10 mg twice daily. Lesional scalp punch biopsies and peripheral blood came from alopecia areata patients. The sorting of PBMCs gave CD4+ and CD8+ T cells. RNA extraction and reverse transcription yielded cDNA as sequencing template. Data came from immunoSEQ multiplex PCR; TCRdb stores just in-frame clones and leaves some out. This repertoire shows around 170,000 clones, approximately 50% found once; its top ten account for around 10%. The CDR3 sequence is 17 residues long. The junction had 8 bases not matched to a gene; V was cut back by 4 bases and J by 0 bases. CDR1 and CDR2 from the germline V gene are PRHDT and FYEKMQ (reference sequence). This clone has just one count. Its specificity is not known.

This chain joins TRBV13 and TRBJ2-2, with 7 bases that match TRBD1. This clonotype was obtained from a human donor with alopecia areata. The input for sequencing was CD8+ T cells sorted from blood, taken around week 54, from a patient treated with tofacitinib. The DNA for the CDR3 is TGTGCCAGCAGCTCCCCCCCGGGACAGACGAACACCGGGGAGCTGTTTTTT. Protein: CASSSPPGQTNTGELFF.